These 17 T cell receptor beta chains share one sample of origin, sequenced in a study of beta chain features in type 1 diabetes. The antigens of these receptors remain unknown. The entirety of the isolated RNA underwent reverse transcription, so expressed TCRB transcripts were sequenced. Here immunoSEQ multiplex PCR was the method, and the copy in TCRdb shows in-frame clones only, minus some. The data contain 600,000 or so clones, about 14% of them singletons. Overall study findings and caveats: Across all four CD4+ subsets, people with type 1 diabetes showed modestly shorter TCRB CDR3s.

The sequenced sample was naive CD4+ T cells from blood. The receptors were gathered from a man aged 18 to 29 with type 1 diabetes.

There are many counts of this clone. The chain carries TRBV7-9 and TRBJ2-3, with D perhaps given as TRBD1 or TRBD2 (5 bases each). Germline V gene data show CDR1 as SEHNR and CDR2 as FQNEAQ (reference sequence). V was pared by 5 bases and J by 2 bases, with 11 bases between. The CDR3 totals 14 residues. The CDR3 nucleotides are TGTGCCAGCAGCCCGGGACGGGACACAGATACGCAGTATTTT. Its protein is CASSPGRDTDTQYF.

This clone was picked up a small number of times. CDR3 residues: CASSRQVFYEQYF. CDR3 DNA sequence: TGTGCCAGCAGCAGACAGGTGTTCTACGAGCAGTACTTC. The chain is built from TRBV6-6 and TRBJ2-7; tentative D call: TRBD1 (6 bases). This CDR3 spans 13 amino acids. Looked up from germline, CDR1 is MNHNY and CDR2 is SVGAGI (reference sequence). Trimming stripped 6 bases from V and 3 bases from J, with 12 bases between.

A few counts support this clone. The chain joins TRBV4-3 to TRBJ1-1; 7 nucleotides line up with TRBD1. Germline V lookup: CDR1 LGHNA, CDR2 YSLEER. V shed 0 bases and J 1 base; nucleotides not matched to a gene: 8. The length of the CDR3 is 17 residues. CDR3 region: CASSQDWGDSPNTEAFF. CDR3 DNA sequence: TGCGCCAGCAGCCAAGATTGGGGGGACAGCCCGAACACTGAAGCTTTCTTT.

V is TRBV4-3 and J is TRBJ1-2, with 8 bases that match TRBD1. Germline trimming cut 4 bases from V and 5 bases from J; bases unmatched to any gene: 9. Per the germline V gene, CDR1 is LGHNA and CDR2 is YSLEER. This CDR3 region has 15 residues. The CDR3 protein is CASSRILDREYGYTF. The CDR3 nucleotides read TGCGCCAGCAGCCGAATTCTGGACAGGGAGTATGGCTACACCTTC.

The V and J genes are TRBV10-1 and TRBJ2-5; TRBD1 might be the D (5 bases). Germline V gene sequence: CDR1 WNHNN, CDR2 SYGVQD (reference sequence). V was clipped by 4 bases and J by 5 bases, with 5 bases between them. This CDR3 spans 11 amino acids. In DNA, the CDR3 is TGCGCCAGCAGTGCAGGGGAGACCCAGTACTTC. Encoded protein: CASSAGETQYF.

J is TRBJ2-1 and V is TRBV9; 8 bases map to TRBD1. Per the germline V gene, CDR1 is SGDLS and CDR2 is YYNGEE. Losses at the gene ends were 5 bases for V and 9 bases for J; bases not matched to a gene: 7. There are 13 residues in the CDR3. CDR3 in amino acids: CASSDAGGGEQFF. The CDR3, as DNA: TGTGCCAGCAGTGACGCAGGGGGCGGTGAGCAGTTCTTC.

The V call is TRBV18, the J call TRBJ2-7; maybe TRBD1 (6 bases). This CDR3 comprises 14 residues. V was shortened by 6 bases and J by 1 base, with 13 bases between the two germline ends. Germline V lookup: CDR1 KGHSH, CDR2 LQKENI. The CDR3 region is CASSLGQLSYEQYF. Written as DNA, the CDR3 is TGTGCCAGCTCGCTAGGACAGCTATCCTACGAGCAGTACTTC.

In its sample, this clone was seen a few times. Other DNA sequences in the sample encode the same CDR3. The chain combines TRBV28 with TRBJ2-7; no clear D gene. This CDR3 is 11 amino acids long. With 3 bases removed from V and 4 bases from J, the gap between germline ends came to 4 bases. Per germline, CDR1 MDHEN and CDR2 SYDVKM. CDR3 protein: CASSLGYEQYF. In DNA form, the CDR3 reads TGTGCCAGCAGTTTGGGGTACGAGCAGTACTTC. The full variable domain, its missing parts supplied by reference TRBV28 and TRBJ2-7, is DVKVTQSSRYLVKRTGEKVFLECVQDMDHENMFWYRQDPGLGLRLIYFSYDVKMKEKGDIPEGYSVSREKKERFSLILESASTNQTSMYLCASSLGYEQYFGPGTRLTVT.

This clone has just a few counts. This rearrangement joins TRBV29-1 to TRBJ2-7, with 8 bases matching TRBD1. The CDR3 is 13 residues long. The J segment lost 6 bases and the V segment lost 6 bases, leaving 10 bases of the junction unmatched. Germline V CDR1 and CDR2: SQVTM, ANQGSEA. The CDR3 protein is CSVTGTGPVEQYF. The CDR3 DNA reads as TGCAGCGTCACCGGGACAGGTCCGGTCGAGCAGTACTTC.

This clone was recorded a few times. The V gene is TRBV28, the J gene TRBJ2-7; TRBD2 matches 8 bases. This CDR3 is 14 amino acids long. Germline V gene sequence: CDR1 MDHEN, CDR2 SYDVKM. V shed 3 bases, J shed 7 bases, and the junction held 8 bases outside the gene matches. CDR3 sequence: CASSFPGGAGEQYF. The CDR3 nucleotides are TGTGCCAGCAGTTTCCCCGGGGGGGCCGGTGAGCAGTACTTC. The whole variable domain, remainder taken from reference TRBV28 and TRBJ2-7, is DVKVTQSSRYLVKRTGEKVFLECVQDMDHENMFWYRQDPGLGLRLIYFSYDVKMKEKGDIPEGYSVSREKKERFSLILESASTNQTSMYLCASSFPGGAGEQYFGPGTRLTVT.

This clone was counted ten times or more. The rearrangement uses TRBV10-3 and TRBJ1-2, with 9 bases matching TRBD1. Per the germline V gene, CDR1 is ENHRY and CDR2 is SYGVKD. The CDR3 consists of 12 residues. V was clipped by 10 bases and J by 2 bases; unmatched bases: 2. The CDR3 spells CATTGGNYGYTF. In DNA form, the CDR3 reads TGTGCCACTACAGGGGGCAACTATGGCTACACCTTC.

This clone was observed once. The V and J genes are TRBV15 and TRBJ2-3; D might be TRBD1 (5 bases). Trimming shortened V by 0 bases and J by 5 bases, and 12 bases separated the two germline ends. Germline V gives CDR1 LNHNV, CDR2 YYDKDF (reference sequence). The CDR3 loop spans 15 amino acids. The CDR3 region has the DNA TGTGCCACCAGCAGAGATCAGGGCAGTCAAGATACGCAGTATTTT. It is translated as CATSRDQGSQDTQYF.

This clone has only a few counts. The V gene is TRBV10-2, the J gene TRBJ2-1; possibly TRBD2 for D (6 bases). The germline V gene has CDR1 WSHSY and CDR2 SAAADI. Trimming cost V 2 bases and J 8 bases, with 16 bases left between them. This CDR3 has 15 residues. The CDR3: CASSEPQGLTYEQFF. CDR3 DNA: TGCGCCAGCAGTGAGCCGCAGGGACTGACCTATGAGCAGTTCTTC.

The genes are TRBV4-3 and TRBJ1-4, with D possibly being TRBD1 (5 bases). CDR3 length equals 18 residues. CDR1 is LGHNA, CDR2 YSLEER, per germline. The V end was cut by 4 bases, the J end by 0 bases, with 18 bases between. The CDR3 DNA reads TGCGCCAGCAGCCGAGAACTTCCTATGGGGGCAACTAATGAAAAACTGTTTTTT. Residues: CASSRELPMGATNEKLFF.

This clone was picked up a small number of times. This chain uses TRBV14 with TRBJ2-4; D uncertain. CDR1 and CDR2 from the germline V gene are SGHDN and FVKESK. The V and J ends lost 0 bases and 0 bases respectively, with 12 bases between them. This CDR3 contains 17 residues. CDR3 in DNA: TGTGCCAGCAGCCAAGAGAGCCGTTTTTTAGCCAAAAACATTCAGTACTTC. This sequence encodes CASSQESRFLAKNIQYF.

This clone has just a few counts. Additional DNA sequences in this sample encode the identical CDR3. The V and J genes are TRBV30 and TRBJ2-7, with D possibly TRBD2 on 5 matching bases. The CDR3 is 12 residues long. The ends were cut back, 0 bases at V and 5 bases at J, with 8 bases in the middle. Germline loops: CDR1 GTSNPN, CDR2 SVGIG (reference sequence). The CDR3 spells CAWSVRGDEQYF. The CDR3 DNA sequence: TGTGCCTGGAGTGTACGGGGAGACGAGCAGTACTTC.

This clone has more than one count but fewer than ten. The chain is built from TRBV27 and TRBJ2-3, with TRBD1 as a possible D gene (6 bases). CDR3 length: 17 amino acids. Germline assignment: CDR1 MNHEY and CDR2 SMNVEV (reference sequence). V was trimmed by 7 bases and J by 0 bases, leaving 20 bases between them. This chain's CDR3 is CASTYRQVSSSTDTQYF. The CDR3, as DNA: TGTGCCAGCACATACCGACAGGTCAGCTCTAGCACAGATACGCAGTATTTT.